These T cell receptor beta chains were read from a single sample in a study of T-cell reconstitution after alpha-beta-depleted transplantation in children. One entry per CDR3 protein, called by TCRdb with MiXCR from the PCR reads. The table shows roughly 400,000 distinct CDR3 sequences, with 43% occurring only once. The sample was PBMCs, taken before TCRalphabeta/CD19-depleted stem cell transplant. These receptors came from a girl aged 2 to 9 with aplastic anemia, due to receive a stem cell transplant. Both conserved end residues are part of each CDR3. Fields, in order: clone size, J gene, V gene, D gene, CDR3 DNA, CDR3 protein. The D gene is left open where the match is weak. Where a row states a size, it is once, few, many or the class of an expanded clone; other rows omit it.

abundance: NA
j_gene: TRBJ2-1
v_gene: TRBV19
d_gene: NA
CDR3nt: TGTGCCAGTAGTATTAGTTGGGGGAGGAATGAGCAGTTCTTC
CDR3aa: CASSISWGRNEQFF

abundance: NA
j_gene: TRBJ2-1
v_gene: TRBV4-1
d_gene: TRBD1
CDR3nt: TGCGCCAGCAGTCCGGGACAGTTCAATGAGCAGTTCTTC
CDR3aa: CASSPGQFNEQFF

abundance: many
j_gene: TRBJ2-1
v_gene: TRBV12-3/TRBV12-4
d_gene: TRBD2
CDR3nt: TGTGCCAGCAGGTTGACAGGGACTAGCAGGAATGAGCAGTTCTTC
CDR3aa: CASRLTGTSRNEQFF

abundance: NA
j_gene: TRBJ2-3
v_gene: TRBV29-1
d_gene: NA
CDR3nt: TGCAGCGTCGTAAAGGAGGGGACGCAGTATTTT
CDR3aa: CSVVKEGTQYF

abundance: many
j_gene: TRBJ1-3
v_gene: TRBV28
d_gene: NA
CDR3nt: TGTGCCAGCAGCCCCGGGACAACCGGAAACACCATATATTTT
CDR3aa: CASSPGTTGNTIYF

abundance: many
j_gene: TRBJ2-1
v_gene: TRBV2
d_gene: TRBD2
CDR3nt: TGTGCCAGCAGGACTAGCCGCAATGAGCAGTTCTTC
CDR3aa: CASRTSRNEQFF

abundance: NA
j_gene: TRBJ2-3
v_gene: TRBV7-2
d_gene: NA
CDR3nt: TGTGCCAGCAGCTTGATGGGGCCGGATACGCAGTATTTT
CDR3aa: CASSLMGPDTQYF

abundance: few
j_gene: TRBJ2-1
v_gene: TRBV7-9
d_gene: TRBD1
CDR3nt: TGTGCCAGCAGCCTTGGACAGGCGAATGAGCAGTTCTTC
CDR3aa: CASSLGQANEQFF

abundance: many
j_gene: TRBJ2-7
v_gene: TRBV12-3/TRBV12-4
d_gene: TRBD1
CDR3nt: TGTGCCAGCAGTTCAGACAGGGGGGACTACGAGCAGTACTTC
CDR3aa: CASSSDRGDYEQYF

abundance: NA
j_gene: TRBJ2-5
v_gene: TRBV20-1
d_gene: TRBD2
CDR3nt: TGCAGTACCCTTTCGGGGACTAGCGGGATCCAAGAGACCCAGTACTTC
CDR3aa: CSTLSGTSGIQETQYF

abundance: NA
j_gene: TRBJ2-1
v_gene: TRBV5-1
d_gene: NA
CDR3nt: TGCGCCAGCAGCTTGGGGAGACATCTCTACAATGAGCAGTTCTTC
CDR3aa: CASSLGRHLYNEQFF

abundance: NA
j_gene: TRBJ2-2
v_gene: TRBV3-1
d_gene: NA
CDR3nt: TGTGCCAGCAGCCGGGTCGGGGAGCTGTTTTTT
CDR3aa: CASSRVGELFF

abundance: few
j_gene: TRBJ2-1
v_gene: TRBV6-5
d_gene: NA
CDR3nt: TGTGCCAGCAGTTACATAAATTCTGCGGCGAGGGGACTGAACAATGAGCAGTTCTTC
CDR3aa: CASSYINSAARGLNNEQFF

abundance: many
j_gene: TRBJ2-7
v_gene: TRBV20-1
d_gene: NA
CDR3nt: TGCAGTGCCGCCCACAGGACCTACGAGCAGTACTTC
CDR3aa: CSAAHRTYEQYF

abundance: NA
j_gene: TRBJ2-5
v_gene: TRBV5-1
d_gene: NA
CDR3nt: TGCGCCAGCAGCTTGGGTACCCAGAACATGGAGACCCAGTACTTC
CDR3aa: CASSLGTQNMETQYF

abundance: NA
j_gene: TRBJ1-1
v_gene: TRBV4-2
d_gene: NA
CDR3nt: TGTGCCAGCAGCCAAGATCATCGAGCCGCTTTGAACACTGAAGCTTTCTTT
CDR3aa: CASSQDHRAALNTEAFF

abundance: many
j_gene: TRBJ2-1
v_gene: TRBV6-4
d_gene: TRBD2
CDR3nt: TGTGCCAGCAGTGCTGGGACTAGCGGGAGTATCTATGAGCAGTTCTTC
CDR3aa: CASSAGTSGSIYEQFF

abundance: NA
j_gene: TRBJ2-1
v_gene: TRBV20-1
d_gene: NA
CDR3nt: TGCAGTGCTAGTTTACGGGAAGACTATTACAATGAGCAGTTCTTC
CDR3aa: CSASLREDYYNEQFF

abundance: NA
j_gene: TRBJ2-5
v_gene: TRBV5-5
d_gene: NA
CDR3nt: TGTGCCAGCAGCTTGCCGTACCCTAGGGCCCAAGAGACCCAGTACTTC
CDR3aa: CASSLPYPRAQETQYF

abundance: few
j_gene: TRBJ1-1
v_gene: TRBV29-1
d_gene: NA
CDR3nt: TGCAGCGTTGACAGGGGGAACACTGAAGCTTTCTTT
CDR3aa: CSVDRGNTEAFF

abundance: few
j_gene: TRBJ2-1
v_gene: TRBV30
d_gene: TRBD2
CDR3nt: TGTGCCTGGAGTAGCGGGAGTGGATACAATGAGCAGTTCTTC
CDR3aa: CAWSSGSGYNEQFF

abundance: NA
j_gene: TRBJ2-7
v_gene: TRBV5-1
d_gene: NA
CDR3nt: TGCGCCAGCAGCTTGGCCATAGGGCGGGTAGACGAGCAGTACTTC
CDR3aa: CASSLAIGRVDEQYF

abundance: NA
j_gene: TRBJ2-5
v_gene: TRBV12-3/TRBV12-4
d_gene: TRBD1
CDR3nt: TGTGCCAGCAGTTCGGGACAGGATCAAGAGACCCAGTACTTC
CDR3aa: CASSSGQDQETQYF

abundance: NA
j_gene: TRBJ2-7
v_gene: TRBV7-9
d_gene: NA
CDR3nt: TGTGCCAGCAGCACTGCGCGGGTACCCCTCTCCTACGAGCAGTACTTC
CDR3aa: CASSTARVPLSYEQYF

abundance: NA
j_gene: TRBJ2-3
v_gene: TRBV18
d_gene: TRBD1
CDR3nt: TGTGCCAGCTCACCTTTCTGGCCAGGGGGCTCTGCAGATACGCAGTATTTT
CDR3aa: CASSPFWPGGSADTQYF

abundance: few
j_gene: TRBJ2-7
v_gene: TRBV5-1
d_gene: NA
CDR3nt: TGCGCCAGCAGCTTGGGTGACAGCCTCTCCTACGAGCAGTACTTC
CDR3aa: CASSLGDSLSYEQYF

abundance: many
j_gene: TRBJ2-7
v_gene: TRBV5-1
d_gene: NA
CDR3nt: TGCGCCAGCAGCTTGTCGGAGTACGAGCAGTACTTC
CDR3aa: CASSLSEYEQYF

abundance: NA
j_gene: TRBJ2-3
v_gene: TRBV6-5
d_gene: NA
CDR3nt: TGTGCCAGCAGTTCTCGGGACCAACAGGATACGCAGTATTTT
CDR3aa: CASSSRDQQDTQYF

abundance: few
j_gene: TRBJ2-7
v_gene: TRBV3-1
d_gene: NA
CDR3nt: TGTGCCAGCAGCCAGTCGACTCTTACTTACGAGCAGTACTTC
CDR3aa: CASSQSTLTYEQYF

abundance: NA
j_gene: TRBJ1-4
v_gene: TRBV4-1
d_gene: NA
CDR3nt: TGCGCCAGCAGCCAAGCTAACCTGCCCTCTAATGAAAAACTGTTTTTT
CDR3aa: CASSQANLPSNEKLFF

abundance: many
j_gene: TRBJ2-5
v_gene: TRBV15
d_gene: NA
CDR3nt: TGTGCCACCAGCAGACCGGAGGGACCCCAGTACTTC
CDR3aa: CATSRPEGPQYF

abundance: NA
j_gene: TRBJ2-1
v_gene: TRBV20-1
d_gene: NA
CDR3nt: TGCAGTGCTAGGCCCCTTACAGAGTACAATGAGCAGTTCTTC
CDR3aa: CSARPLTEYNEQFF

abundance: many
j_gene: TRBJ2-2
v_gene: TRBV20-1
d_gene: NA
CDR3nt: TGCAGTGCGAGTATACAGGGTTCTACCGGGGAGCTGTTTTTT
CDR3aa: CSASIQGSTGELFF

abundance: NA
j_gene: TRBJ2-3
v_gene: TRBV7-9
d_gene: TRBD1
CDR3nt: TGTGCCAGCAGCCCCCGGACAGGGGCCACAGATACGCAGTATTTT
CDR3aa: CASSPRTGATDTQYF

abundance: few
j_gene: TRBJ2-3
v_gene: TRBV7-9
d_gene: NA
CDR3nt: TGTGCCAGCAGCTTCCCAGGGACCCCGTGGTATTTT
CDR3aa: CASSFPGTPWYF

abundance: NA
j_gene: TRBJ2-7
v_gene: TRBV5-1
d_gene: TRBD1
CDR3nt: TGCGCCAGCAAGGGGACAGGGCAGTACGAGCAGTACTTC
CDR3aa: CASKGTGQYEQYF

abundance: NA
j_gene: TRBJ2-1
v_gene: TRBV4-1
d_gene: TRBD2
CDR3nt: TGCGCCAGCAGCCGCGGGGGAAGTTCCTACAATGAGCAGTTCTTC
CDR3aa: CASSRGGSSYNEQFF

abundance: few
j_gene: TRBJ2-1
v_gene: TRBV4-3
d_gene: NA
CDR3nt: TGCGCCAGCAGCCCAACGGGAGCTACGGGTGAGCAGTTCTTC
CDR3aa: CASSPTGATGEQFF

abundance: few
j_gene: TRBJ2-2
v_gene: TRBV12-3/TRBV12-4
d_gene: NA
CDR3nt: TGTGCCAGCGGAGCAACAGGGCCCGGGGAGCTGTTTTTT
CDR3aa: CASGATGPGELFF